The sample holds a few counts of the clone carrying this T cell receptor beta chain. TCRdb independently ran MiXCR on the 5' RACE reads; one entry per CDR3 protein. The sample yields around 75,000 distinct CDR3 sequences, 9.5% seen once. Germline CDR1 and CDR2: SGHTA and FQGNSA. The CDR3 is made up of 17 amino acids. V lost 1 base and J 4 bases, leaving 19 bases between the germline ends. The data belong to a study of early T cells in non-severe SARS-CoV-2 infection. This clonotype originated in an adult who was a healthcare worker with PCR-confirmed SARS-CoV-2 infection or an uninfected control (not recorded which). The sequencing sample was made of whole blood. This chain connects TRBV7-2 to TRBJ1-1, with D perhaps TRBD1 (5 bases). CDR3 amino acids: CASSLVAGPQGFTEAFF. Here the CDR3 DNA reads TGTGCCAGCAGCTTAGTGGCGGGGCCTCAGGGTTTCACTGAAGCTTTCTTT.